This TCR beta chain was recovered during a study of blood T cell repertoires in COVID-19. This CDR3 comprises 14 residues. Per the germline V gene, CDR1 is LGHDT and CDR2 is YNNKEL (reference sequence). V was trimmed by 0 bases and J by 3 bases, leaving 8 bases between them. The participants were between roughly 18 and 100 years old and came from 24 US areas. Participants' reported clinical history set cohort assignment. The repertoire was sequenced with immunoSEQ multiplex PCR; TCRdb's copy has only in-frame clones and lacks some. This sample has fewer than 400,000 clones; 85% to 90% occur once, and the top ten carry 10%.

The chain combines TRBV3-1 (or the pseudogene TRBV3-2) with TRBJ1-1; no firm D call. This receptor was identified in a woman between 50 and 59 years old who had recovered from COVID-19. The sequencing input was PBMCs or T cells enriched from blood (not recorded which). In DNA, the CDR3 is TGTGCCAGCAGCCAAGACGGTTCACACACTGAAGCTTTCTTT. Residues: CASSQDGSHTEAFF.